This T cell receptor beta chain was sequenced during a study of OX40 agonist ivuxolimab in advanced cancers. Study-wide background: Anti-PD-1, anti-PD-L1 or anti-CTLA-4 therapy given earlier was allowed, and approximately 43% had some. Study-wide results and caveats: At doses 0.1 to 3.0 mg/kg, CD4+ and CD8+ clones expanded.

TCRdb keeps only in-frame clones here, not all; method: immunoSEQ multiplex PCR. The sample holds approximately 50,000 clones; roughly 84% are singletons and the top ten take almost 0.65%. With V trimmed by 3 bases and J by 0 bases, 4 bases remained unmatched. The CDR3 has 17 residues. Germline assignment: CDR1 ENHRY and CDR2 SYGVKD. Points on this clone: The target antigen is unknown.

The rearrangement links TRBV10-3 to TRBJ2-2, with TRBD2 matching over 10 bases. This material consisted of CD4+ or CD8+ T cells sorted from blood, taken in a trial of the OX40 agonist ivuxolimab. The TCR comes from an adult with an advanced solid tumor such as melanoma, head and neck, liver or kidney cancer. Here the CDR3 reads CAISDISGGSNTGELFF. The CDR3 nucleotides read TGTGCCATCAGTGACATTAGCGGGGGGTCGAACACCGGGGAGCTGTTTTTT.